The 8 T cell receptor beta chains below all came from one sample that was sequenced in a study of T cells in Graves' hyperthyroidism and ophthalmopathy. Amplification targeted TCR beta CDR3 regions from RNA transcripts. The TCR CDR3 first-round RT-PCR relied on the HTBI primer set. Each CDR3 protein is one row after TCRdb ran MiXCR on the multiplex PCR reads. The sample lists around 520,000 distinct CDR3 sequences; around 22% were seen once. Material for sequencing was blood. All receptors come from a woman aged 25 to 39 with Graves' ophthalmopathy.

This CDR3 reads CASSRKTGRYGYTF. The CDR3 DNA follows: TGTGCCAGCAGCAGAAAAACAGGACGCTATGGCTACACCTTC. This chain uses TRBV12-3 or TRBV12-4 with TRBJ1-2; D is possibly TRBD1 (5 bases). Deletions cut 6 bases from V and 4 bases from J, with 15 bases between. This CDR3 comprises 14 residues.

This clonotype turned up a few times. V gene TRBV2 combines with J gene TRBJ2-1, with 9 nucleotides matching TRBD1. The germline V gene has CDR1 SNHLY and CDR2 FYNNEI. J gave up 3 bases and V 3 bases, and 3 bases lay outside the gene matches. The CDR3 consists of 15 residues. DNA for the CDR3: TGTGCCAGCAGTGAGGAGGACAGGGGCTACAATGAGCAGTTCTTC. It codes for CASSEEDRGYNEQFF.

This clonotype was counted many times. CDR3 sequence (DNA): TGTGCCAGCGGGACAGCCTCCGATGAGCCCCAGCATTTT. Its protein product is CASGTASDEPQHF. This rearrangement joins TRBV19 to TRBJ1-5, with 7 nucleotides matching TRBD1. This CDR3 is 13 amino acids long. Germline V CDR1 and CDR2: LNHDA, SQIVND (reference sequence). The V gene end was trimmed by 9 bases and the J gene end by 8 bases; junction bases not matched to a gene: 10.

There are many counts of this clonotype. The chain recombines TRBV7-9 with TRBJ2-5; TRBD1 aligns across 9 bases. The J segment lost 4 bases and the V segment lost 3 bases, leaving 6 bases of the junction unmatched. The CDR3 contains 15 residues. In germline, CDR1 is SEHNR, CDR2 FQNEAQ (reference sequence). CDR3 loop: CASSFTGQGTETQYF. The CDR3 bases are TGTGCCAGCAGCTTTACAGGACAGGGGACAGAGACCCAGTACTTC.

This clonotype occurred many times. The chain is built from TRBV9 and TRBJ2-5, with a possible D match to TRBD2 (6 bases). CDR3 length equals 17 residues. Germline V lookup: CDR1 SGDLS, CDR2 YYNGEE. V dropped 2 bases and J dropped 0 bases, with 17 bases sitting between them. The CDR3 is CASSVGGRDGYQETQYF. CDR3 sequence (DNA): TGTGCCAGCAGCGTGGGAGGAAGAGATGGCTACCAAGAGACCCAGTACTTC.

This clonotype was recorded a few times. V gene TRBV28 combines with J gene TRBJ1-1; no definite D call. V shed 7 bases and J shed 4 bases, with 7 bases lying between them. Germline CDR1 and CDR2: MDHEN and SYDVKM. CDR3 size: 11 residues. This chain's CDR3 is CASNPGTEAFF. The DNA of the CDR3 is TGTGCCAGCAACCCCGGCACTGAAGCTTTCTTT.

This clonotype was found many times. This chain links TRBV19 with TRBJ1-5, with D possibly TRBD1 on 6 matching bases. This CDR3 contains 18 residues. CDR1 is LNHDA, CDR2 SQIVND, per germline (reference sequence). Between the trimmed V and J ends, which lost 10 bases and 2 bases, there was a span of 27 bases. The CDR3 region has the DNA TGTGCCACTGTAAGGGTCGGGGGGCGTCCGGAGGGCAATCAGCCCCAGCATTTT. Its protein product is CATVRVGGRPEGNQPQHF.

The chain joins TRBV6-1 to TRBJ2-4, with D possibly matching TRBD2 (6 bases). Germline CDR1 is MNHNS and CDR2 is SASEGT. Trimming took off 8 bases at V and 6 bases at J, with 8 bases between the two ends. The CDR3 consists of 11 residues. The CDR3 nucleotides are TGTGCCAGCGGGCGGGGAAACATTCAGTACTTC. Translating gives CASGRGNIQYF.